These 16 T cell receptor beta chains originate from one sample sequenced in a study of blood T cell repertoires in COVID-19. Only in-frame clones appear in the TCRdb table, and some are missing; sequencing was by immunoSEQ multiplex PCR. The data show 150,000 to 200,000 clones, with roughly 87% seen just once and about 1.4% held by the top ten. Sequenced material: peripheral blood. These receptors originate from a woman between 45 and 60 years old with acute or convalescent COVID-19.

The CDR3 nucleotides read TGTGCCAGCAGTCCTCACCGGGACACGACCGGGGAGCTGTTTTTT. Protein product: CASSPHRDTTGELFF. The V gene is TRBV6-5, the J gene TRBJ2-2; the D gene is possibly TRBD1 (6 bases). The V gene's germline CDR1 is MNHEY and CDR2 SVGAGI. V was trimmed by 5 bases and J by 5 bases, leaving 15 bases between them. This CDR3 has 15 amino acids.

The V call is TRBV5-1, the J call TRBJ2-5; a weak D match, TRBD1 (5 bases). V was cut by 0 bases and J by 2 bases, with 14 bases left in between. Per germline, CDR1 SGHRS and CDR2 YFSETQ. The CDR3 sequence is 16 residues long. CDR3 nucleotide sequence: TGCGCCAGCAGCTTGGAGGGGATTCTGACTCAAGAGACCCAGTACTTC. Amino acids: CASSLEGILTQETQYF.

This chain connects TRBV6-2 or TRBV6-3 to TRBJ2-5, with 8 bases matching TRBD1. J was trimmed by 7 bases and V by 2 bases; bases with no gene match: 3. The germline gives CDR1 MNHEY, CDR2 SVGEGT. This CDR3 is 13 amino acids long. The CDR3 spells CASSYGTGGTQYF. In DNA form, the CDR3 reads TGTGCCAGCAGTTACGGGACAGGAGGGACCCAGTACTTC.

The gene calls are TRBV5-4 and TRBJ2-5; 8 bases are a match to TRBD2. Trimming took 4 bases from V and 3 from J; bases not matched to a gene: 11. The CDR3 is 16 residues long. Germline V CDR1 and CDR2: SGHNT, YYREEE (reference sequence). The CDR3 region is CASSPGGGYVEETQYF. DNA for the CDR3: TGTGCCAGCAGCCCGGGGGGGGGATATGTTGAAGAGACCCAGTACTTC.

The chain employs TRBV13 and TRBJ2-7; D is perhaps TRBD2 (6 bases). The germline V gene has CDR1 PRHDT and CDR2 FYEKMQ (reference sequence). The length of the CDR3 is 15 residues. V lost 0 bases and J 0 bases, leaving 9 bases between the germline ends. This chain's CDR3 is CASSLGGSYSYEQYF. The CDR3 coding sequence is TGTGCCAGCAGCTTAGGCGGGAGTTACTCCTACGAGCAGTACTTC.

The chain carries TRBV29-1 and TRBJ2-1; 9 bases are shared with TRBD1. The CDR3 has 16 amino acids. Germline trimming cut 3 bases from V and 2 bases from J; bases unmatched to any gene: 8. Looked up from germline, CDR1 is SQVTM and CDR2 is ANQGSEA. The CDR3 protein is CSVDPRRDRAYNEQFF. The CDR3 DNA reads as TGCAGCGTTGACCCCCGCCGGGACAGGGCCTACAATGAGCAGTTCTTC.

V and J are TRBV11-3 and TRBJ2-2; 7 nucleotides align to TRBD1. Germline loops: CDR1 SGHNT, CDR2 YENEEA. CDR3 length: 17 residues. The V segment lost 4 bases and the J segment 3 bases; nucleotides outside the gene matches: 11. Written as DNA, the CDR3 is TGTGCCAGCAGCTCCAGACGACACAGGGGAGACACCGGGGAGCTGTTTTTT. It is translated as CASSSRRHRGDTGELFF.

The V and J genes are TRBV6-5 and TRBJ1-2; D unclear. The germline V gene has CDR1 MNHEY and CDR2 SVGAGI. V lost 5 bases to trimming and J lost 4 bases, with 14 bases between them. This CDR3 spans 14 amino acids. CDR3 residues: CASSNLATFYGYTF. The CDR3 nucleotides read TGTGCCAGCAGTAACCTGGCCACATTCTATGGCTACACCTTC.

This chain joins TRBV3-1 (or the pseudogene TRBV3-2) and TRBJ1-4, with D possibly being TRBD1 (6 bases). Germline V gene lookup returns CDR1 LGHDT and CDR2 YNNKEL (reference sequence). This CDR3 is 15 amino acids long. The V end was cut by 2 bases, the J end by 8 bases, with 15 bases between. The CDR3 nucleotides read TGTGCCAGCAGCCAACGAGGGGGGGGAAGGGAAAAACTGTTTTTT. Its translation is CASSQRGGGREKLFF.

The chain combines TRBV19 with TRBJ2-5; 9 nucleotides align to TRBD2. This CDR3 spans 14 amino acids. Germline CDR1 is LNHDA and CDR2 is SQIVND (reference sequence). The J segment lost 5 bases and the V segment lost 6 bases, leaving 7 bases of the junction unmatched. The CDR3 DNA is TGTGCCAGTAGGGCAGCGGGGGGCCAGGAGACCCAGTACTTC. Encoded protein: CASRAAGGQETQYF.

This rearrangement joins TRBV3-1 (or the pseudogene TRBV3-2) to TRBJ2-3; perhaps TRBD2 as D (5 bases). V lost 5 bases to trimming and J lost 1 base, with 13 bases between them. CDR3 length: 15 residues. Germline V gives CDR1 LGHDT, CDR2 YNNKEL (reference sequence). The CDR3 DNA reads TGTGCCAGCAGCACCCGTTTTAGCGGCACAGATACGCAGTATTTT. Translation: CASSTRFSGTDTQYF.

This CDR3 is CASSLGTGGDSPLHF. In nucleotides, the CDR3 is TGCGCCAGCAGCTTAGGGACAGGCGGGGATTCACCCCTCCACTTT. The chain has TRBV5-1 and TRBJ1-6; 8 bases fit TRBD1. Losses at the gene ends were 2 bases for V and 8 bases for J; bases not matched to a gene: 6. Germline lookup yields CDR1 SGHRS and CDR2 YFSETQ. There are 15 residues in the CDR3.

The gene calls are TRBV14 and TRBJ2-4; maybe TRBD1 (6 bases). The CDR3 consists of 17 residues. V lost 4 bases and J lost 1, with 17 bases in between. Germline assignment: CDR1 SGHDN and CDR2 FVKESK. CDR3 nucleotides: TGTGCCAGCAGCCCCGCCGGTAAAAGGGGGGCCAAAAACATTCAGTACTTC. It encodes CASSPAGKRGAKNIQYF.

The chain is built from TRBV9 and TRBJ2-4; possible D gene TRBD1, 6 bases. The V and J ends lost 1 base and 9 bases respectively, with 11 bases between them. The CDR3 is 13 amino acids. The germline V gene encodes CDR1 SGDLS and CDR2 YYNGEE. CDR3 loop: CASSVRGGPIQYF. The CDR3 region has the DNA TGTGCCAGCAGCGTACGAGGGGGTCCCATTCAGTACTTC.

This chain links TRBV10-3 with TRBJ2-1; TRBD2 aligns across 10 bases. CDR1 and CDR2 (germline): ENHRY, SYGVKD. This CDR3 spans 17 amino acids. The junction had 8 bases not matched to a gene; V was cut back by 4 bases and J by 2 bases. The CDR3 protein is CAISASGRDRTYNEQFF. In nucleotides, the CDR3 is TGTGCCATCAGTGCGAGCGGGAGGGACCGCACCTACAATGAGCAGTTCTTC.

The chain is built from TRBV19 and TRBJ1-1; D may be TRBD1 (6 bases). Germline CDR1 is LNHDA and CDR2 is SQIVND (reference sequence). The CDR3 runs 15 residues. The germline V and J ends were trimmed by 3 bases and 4 bases, with 15 bases remaining between them. The CDR3 nucleotides read TGTGCCAGTAGTATCGGCGCAGGGGCCGTCACTGAAGCTTTCTTT. Residues: CASSIGAGAVTEAFF.